The present entry profiles one T cell receptor (beta chain) with its context. Antigen unknown. The sequenced template was cDNA made from the entire isolated RNA. The assay was immunoSEQ multiplex PCR, and TCRdb's table has in-frame clones only and misses some. The table lists about 410,000 clones, about 14% of them singletons. The V gene's germline CDR1 is SGHAT and CDR2 FQNNGV. V gave up 5 bases and J gave up 6 bases, with 6 bases separating them. The CDR3 totals 11 residues. This record comes from a study of beta chain features in type 1 diabetes. General study points: Type 1 diabetes patients showed a moderate but significant shortening of TCRB CDR3s in all four CD4+ subsets.

The sequencing sample was made of naive CD4+ T cells from blood. The J gene is TRBJ2-3, the V gene TRBV11-2; the D is unclear. This clonotype was obtained from a man aged 30 to 45 in good health. CDR3 amino acids: CASSPRDTQYF. CDR3 in DNA: TGTGCCAGCAGCCCGCGGGATACGCAGTATTTT.